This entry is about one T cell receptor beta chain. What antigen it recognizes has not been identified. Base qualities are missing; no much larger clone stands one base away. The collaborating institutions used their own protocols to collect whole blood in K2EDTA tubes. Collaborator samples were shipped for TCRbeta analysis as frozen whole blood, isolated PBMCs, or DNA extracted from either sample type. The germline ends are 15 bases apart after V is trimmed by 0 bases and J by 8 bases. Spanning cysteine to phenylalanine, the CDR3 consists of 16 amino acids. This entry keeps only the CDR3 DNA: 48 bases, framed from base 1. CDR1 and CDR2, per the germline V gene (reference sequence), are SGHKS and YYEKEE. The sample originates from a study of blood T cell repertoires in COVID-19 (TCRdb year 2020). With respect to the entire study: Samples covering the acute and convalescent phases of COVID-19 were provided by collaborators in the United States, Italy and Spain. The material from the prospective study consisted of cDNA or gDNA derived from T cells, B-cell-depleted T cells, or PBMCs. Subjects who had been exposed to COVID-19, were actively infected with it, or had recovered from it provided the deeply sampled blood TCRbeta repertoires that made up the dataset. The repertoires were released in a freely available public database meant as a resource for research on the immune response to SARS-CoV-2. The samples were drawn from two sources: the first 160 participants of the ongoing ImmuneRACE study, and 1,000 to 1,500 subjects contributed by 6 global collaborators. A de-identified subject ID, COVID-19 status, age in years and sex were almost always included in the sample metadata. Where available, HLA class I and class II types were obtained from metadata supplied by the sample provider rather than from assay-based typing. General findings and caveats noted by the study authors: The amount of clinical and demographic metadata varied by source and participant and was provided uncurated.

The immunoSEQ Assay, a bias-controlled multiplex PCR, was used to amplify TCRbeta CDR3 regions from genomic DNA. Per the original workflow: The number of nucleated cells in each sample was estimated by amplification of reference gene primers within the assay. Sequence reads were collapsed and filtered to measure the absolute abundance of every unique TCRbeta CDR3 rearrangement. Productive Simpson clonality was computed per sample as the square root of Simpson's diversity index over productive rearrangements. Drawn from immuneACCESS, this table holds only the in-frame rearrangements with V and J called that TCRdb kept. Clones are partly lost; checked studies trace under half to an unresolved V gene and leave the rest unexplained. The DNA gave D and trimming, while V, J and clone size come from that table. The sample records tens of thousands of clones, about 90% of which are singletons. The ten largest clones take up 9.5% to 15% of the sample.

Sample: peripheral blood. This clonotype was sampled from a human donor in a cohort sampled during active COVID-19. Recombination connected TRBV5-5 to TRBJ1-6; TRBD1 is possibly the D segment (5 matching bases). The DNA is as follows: TGTGCCAGCAGCTTGGTCGGCGGGGGGAGGTATTCACCCCTCCACTTT. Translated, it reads CASSLVGGGRYSPLHF.